This T cell receptor beta chain was observed in a study of blood T cell repertoires in COVID-19. Using immunoSEQ multiplex PCR, the repertoire was profiled, and TCRdb retains in-frame clones only, with some absent. The repertoire consists of about 250,000 clones, with over 75% occurring once and the leading ten covering approximately 5.1%. This CDR3 has 12 amino acids. The ends were cut back, 5 bases at V and 3 bases at J, with 5 bases in the middle. Germline CDR1 and CDR2: SEHNR and FQNEAQ (reference sequence). The sequenced sample was peripheral blood. The chain recombines TRBV7-9 with TRBJ2-1; weak D call: TRBD2 (5 bases). The TCR sequence derives from a man between 50 and 59 years old with active or convalescent COVID-19. CDR3 protein: CASSEGYNEQFF. The CDR3 DNA is TGTGCCAGCAGCGAGGGCTACAATGAGCAGTTCTTC.